This T cell receptor (beta chain) emerged from a study of blood T cell repertoires in COVID-19. Profiling relied on immunoSEQ multiplex PCR, and the TCRdb table lists in-frame clones only, not all of them. In the table there are approximately 150,000 clones, approximately 82% of which are singletons. V lost 7 bases, J lost 5 bases, and 18 bases lay in between. This CDR3 comprises 16 residues. Germline assignment: CDR1 SEHNR and CDR2 FQNEAQ (reference sequence). The study recruited people aged 18 to 89 years across under 25 US areas. Input material: PBMCs or T cells enriched from blood (not recorded which). The receptor comes from a man aged 50 to 59 who had recovered from COVID-19. The genes are TRBV7-9 and TRBJ1-6; D is unresolved. The CDR3, as DNA: TGTGCCAGCACCCCTGAGGGCCAGTCGGATAATTCACCCCTCCACTTT. It encodes CASTPEGQSDNSPLHF. The full variable domain, in which reference TRBV7-9 and TRBJ1-6 provide the parts outside the CDR3, is DTGVSQNPRHKITKRGQNVTFRCDPISEHNRLYWYRQTLGQGPEFLTYFQNEAQLEKSRLLSDRFSAERPKGSFSTLEIQRTEQGDSAMYLCASTPEGQSDNSPLHFGNGTRLTVT.